These 24 T cell receptor beta chains were all obtained from the same sample, sequenced in a study of cytomegalovirus exposure and HLA in healthy donors. This table comes from immunoSEQ multiplex PCR, and its TCRdb copy is limited to in-frame clones, with some not included. The table includes around 61,000 clones, about 92% detected once. The source material was PBMCs. The receptors stem from a man younger than 35 in good health and CMV-seronegative.

The chain carries TRBV4-2 and TRBJ2-1; 16 nucleotides align to TRBD2. The CDR3 loop spans 18 amino acids. Germline V lookup: CDR1 LGHNA, CDR2 YNFKEQ. The ends lost 4 bases at V and 4 bases at J; junction bases unmatched: 7. The DNA of the CDR3 is TGTGCCAGCAGCCCGGGACTAGCGGGAGGGACTCTATACAATGAGCAGTTCTTC. Amino acid sequence: CASSPGLAGGTLYNEQFF.

The genes are TRBV10-2 and TRBJ2-1; 16 bases agree with TRBD2. The germline V gene has CDR1 WSHSY and CDR2 SAAADI. The J segment lost 11 bases and the V segment lost 5 bases, leaving 6 bases of the junction unmatched. The CDR3 is made up of 15 amino acids. CDR3 sequence: CASSLPGLAGGKQFF. In DNA form, the CDR3 reads TGCGCCAGCAGTCTTCCGGGACTAGCGGGAGGGAAGCAGTTCTTC.

This rearrangement joins TRBV5-1 to TRBJ2-5; the match to TRBD1 covers 8 bases. CDR3 size: 15 residues. The germline V gene has CDR1 SGHRS and CDR2 YFSETQ. Trimming at V came to 4 bases and at J to 2 bases, leaving 7 bases not matched to a gene. The CDR3 nucleotides are TGCGCCAGCAGCCAGGACAGGGTGGGTCAAGAGACCCAGTACTTC. It encodes CASSQDRVGQETQYF.

This chain connects TRBV29-1 to TRBJ2-5; TRBD2 matches 7 bases. The CDR3 is made up of 18 amino acids. Germline V lookup: CDR1 SQVTM, CDR2 ANQGSEA. After removal of 1 base from V and 1 base from J, the junction contained 15 bases not matched to a gene. CDR3 coding DNA: TGCAGCGTTGAAGCCACGGGGAGGGTAAGCCCTATCCAAGAGACCCAGTACTTC. Its protein product is CSVEATGRVSPIQETQYF.

This sequence joins TRBV7-6 and TRBJ2-1; D may be TRBD2 (6 bases). With 4 bases removed from V and 9 bases from J, the gap between germline ends came to 16 bases. This CDR3 spans 14 amino acids. The germline gives CDR1 SGHVS, CDR2 FNYEAQ. CDR3 coding DNA: TGTGCCAGCAGCTCCAGCGGGTACTTCGGTGAGCAGTTCTTC. It encodes CASSSSGYFGEQFF.

This rearrangement joins TRBV28 to TRBJ1-5, with 7 nucleotides matching TRBD1. The CDR3 runs to 17 residues. Germline-derived CDR1 and CDR2 are MDHEN and SYDVKM. V lost 7 bases to trimming and J lost 4 bases; unmatched junction nucleotides: 16. Here the CDR3 reads CASNDLQGMFLNQPQHF. CDR3 bases: TGTGCCAGCAACGACCTACAGGGGATGTTCTTGAATCAGCCCCAGCATTTT.

The chain employs TRBV18 and TRBJ2-3; 8 bases match TRBD1. Germline CDR1 and CDR2: KGHSH and LQKENI. Trimming removed 5 bases from V and 0 bases from J; junction bases left unmatched: 4. CDR3 length: 15 residues. CDR3 in DNA: TGTGCCAGCTCAGGGACAGGCTGGAGCACAGATACGCAGTATTTT. This codes for CASSGTGWSTDTQYF.

V and J are TRBV7-2 and TRBJ2-7; 11 bases line up with TRBD1. V shed 5 bases, J shed 4 bases, and the junction held 4 bases outside the gene matches. The CDR3 covers 14 residues. The germline CDR1 and CDR2 sequences are SGHTA and FQGNSA. This chain's CDR3 is CASSIGQGAYEQYF. In DNA, the CDR3 is TGTGCCAGCAGCATCGGACAGGGGGCATACGAGCAGTACTTC.

A few counts support this clone. J is TRBJ2-7 and V is TRBV6-5; TRBD2 aligns across 9 bases. The ends lost 4 bases at V and 4 bases at J; junction bases unmatched: 2. The CDR3 totals 13 residues. The germline V gene encodes CDR1 MNHEY and CDR2 SVGAGI. The CDR3 DNA reads as TGTGCCAGCAGTTCGAGCGGGAGGTACGAGCAGTACTTC. This gives the protein CASSSSGRYEQYF.

Remarks on this clone: At one of its ends the junction is not consistent with the germline gene, which may arise from a read error. The genes are TRBV6-6 and TRBJ2-5; D gene uncertain. The CDR3 extends over 12 amino acids. CDR1 is MNHNY, CDR2 SVGAGI, per germline (reference sequence). CDR3 DNA sequence: TGTGCCAGCAGTTACCTTACCGGGTTACCGAACTTC. Translated, it gives CASSYLTGLPNF.

The chain joins TRBV19 to TRBJ2-1, with D perhaps matching TRBD2 (6 bases). This CDR3 region has 13 residues. The germline V and J ends were trimmed by 4 bases and 8 bases, with 12 bases remaining between them. The germline CDR1 and CDR2 sequences are LNHDA and SQIVND (reference sequence). The DNA of the CDR3 is TGTGCCAGTAGTAGGAGGTGGGGGGATGAGCAGTTCTTC. Protein sequence: CASSRRWGDEQFF.

The genes are TRBV27 and TRBJ2-2; 7 bases are shared with TRBD2. The junction had 5 bases not matched to a gene; V was cut back by 2 bases and J by 2 bases. The CDR3 loop spans 16 amino acids. Germline-derived CDR1 and CDR2 are MNHEY and SMNVEV (reference sequence). CDR3 DNA sequence: TGTGCCAGCAGTTTAATGGCTAGCGGTAACACCGGGGAGCTGTTTTTT. This encodes CASSLMASGNTGELFF.

The rearrangement joins TRBV19 to TRBJ1-2; no definite D call. The CDR3 loop spans 14 amino acids. Germline-derived CDR1 and CDR2 are LNHDA and SQIVND (reference sequence). Deletions cut 3 bases from V and 8 bases from J, with 16 bases between. The CDR3, as DNA: TGTGCCAGTAGTATGGACTATTCGGATCGGGGCTACACCTTC. Translating gives CASSMDYSDRGYTF.

In this sample, this clone turned up once. Here the CDR3 DNA reads TGTGCCAGTAGTACCGCCCTTACCGGACAGACAAGCCTATATGGCTACACCTTC. It is translated as CASSTALTGQTSLYGYTF. This chain links TRBV19 with TRBJ1-2; D is possibly TRBD1 (6 bases). CDR3 length: 18 amino acids. V was pared by 4 bases and J by 5 bases, with 26 bases between. Germline lookup yields CDR1 LNHDA and CDR2 SQIVND (reference sequence). The complete variable domain, with remaining parts taken from reference TRBV19 and TRBJ1-2, reads DGGITQSPKYLFRKEGQNVTLSCEQNLNHDAMYWYRQDPGQGLRLIYYSQIVNDFQKGDIAEGYSVSREKKESFPLTVTSAQKNPTAFYLCASSTALTGQTSLYGYTFGSGTRLTVV.

This clone has just one count. This chain links TRBV7-8 with TRBJ2-3, with 10 nucleotides matching TRBD2. Per the germline V gene, CDR1 is SGHVS and CDR2 is FQNEAQ. With 7 bases clipped from V and 2 bases from J, the junction kept 12 bases outside the gene matches. CDR3 length: 17 residues. This CDR3 is CASKYSSGLADTDTQYF. The CDR3 region has the DNA TGTGCCAGCAAATACTCTTCCGGACTAGCGGACACAGATACGCAGTATTTT.

The chain combines TRBV6-5 with TRBJ1-1; the D gene is possibly TRBD1 (6 bases). Germline lookup yields CDR1 MNHEY and CDR2 SVGAGI. V was pared by 5 bases and J by 1 base, with 11 bases between. The CDR3 runs 14 residues. CDR3 amino acids: CASSRGGANTEAFF. The CDR3 DNA is TGTGCCAGCAGTAGGGGGGGGGCGAACACTGAAGCTTTCTTT.

The CDR3 region is CSVAQDGDEQYF. The CDR3 DNA is TGCAGCGTTGCACAGGACGGAGACGAGCAGTACTTC. This sequence joins TRBV29-1 and TRBJ2-7; tentatively, D is TRBD1 (5 bases). The germline V and J ends were trimmed by 4 bases and 5 bases, with 12 bases remaining between them. The germline V gene has CDR1 SQVTM and CDR2 ANQGSEA. The CDR3 spans 12 residues.

The chain joins TRBV2 to TRBJ1-1, with D maybe TRBD1 (6 bases). The V gene lost 6 bases and the J gene lost 3 bases, with 17 bases spanning the gap. This CDR3 is 15 amino acids long. CDR1 is SNHLY and CDR2 is FYNNEI in the germline V gene. The CDR3 DNA reads TGTGCCAGCAGCCAACCCTGGGGGCGGGACACTGAAGCTTTCTTT. Translating it yields CASSQPWGRDTEAFF. Based on the CDR3 plus reference TRBV2 and TRBJ1-1, the full variable domain is EPEVTQTPSHQVTQMGQEVILRCVPISNHLYFYWYRQILGQKVEFLVSFYNNEISEKSEIFDDQFSVERPDGSNFTLKIRSTKLEDSAMYFCASSQPWGRDTEAFFGQGTRLTVV.

The rearrangement uses TRBV19 and TRBJ2-7; no firm D call. CDR3 size: 13 residues. Trimming removed 6 bases at V and 5 bases at J, with 14 bases between. CDR1 LNHDA and CDR2 SQIVND come from the germline V gene (reference sequence). CDR3 nucleotides: TGTGCCAGTAGCCCCGCGGTTACCCACGAGCAGTACTTC. Protein product: CASSPAVTHEQYF.

This sequence joins TRBV5-6 and TRBJ2-7, with D possibly TRBD2 on 6 matching bases. CDR1 is SGHDT, CDR2 YYEEEE, per germline. V was shortened by 4 bases and J by 3 bases, with 11 bases between the two germline ends. This CDR3 has 13 amino acids. The CDR3 loop reads CASSAGTLYEQYF. DNA of the CDR3: TGTGCCAGCAGCGCGGGGACTCTCTACGAGCAGTACTTC.

The table lists this clone with a few counts. This rearrangement joins TRBV18 to TRBJ1-5; 11 bases agree with TRBD1. V lost 3 bases, J lost 7 bases, and 5 bases stayed unmatched. The CDR3 runs to 15 residues. The V gene's germline CDR1 is KGHSH and CDR2 LQKENI. DNA for the CDR3: TGTGCCAGCTCACCCACGGGACAGGGGGACCAGCCCCAGCATTTT. Amino acid sequence: CASSPTGQGDQPQHF.

This rearrangement joins TRBV19 to TRBJ2-7; 8 nucleotides align to TRBD2. V lost 1 base, J lost 5 bases, and 7 bases stayed unmatched. The CDR3 covers 15 residues. Germline V gene data show CDR1 as LNHDA and CDR2 as SQIVND (reference sequence). The CDR3 spells CASSIGQRELDEQYF. In nucleotides, the CDR3 is TGTGCCAGTAGTATAGGACAGCGGGAGCTGGACGAGCAGTACTTC. Full variable domain (outside the CDR3, taken from reference TRBV19 and TRBJ2-7): DGGITQSPKYLFRKEGQNVTLSCEQNLNHDAMYWYRQDPGQGLRLIYYSQIVNDFQKGDIAEGYSVSREKKESFPLTVTSAQKNPTAFYLCASSIGQRELDEQYFGPGTRLTVT.

The V gene is TRBV6-5, the J gene TRBJ2-7, with TRBD2 matching 13 bases. The V and J ends lost 5 bases and 5 bases, in that order; junction bases with no gene match: 6. This CDR3 region has 15 residues. CDR1 and CDR2 from the germline V gene are MNHEY and SVGAGI. The CDR3 sequence: CASSPGLAGAHEQYF. As DNA, the CDR3 is TGTGCCAGCAGTCCCGGACTAGCGGGAGCCCACGAGCAGTACTTC.

This clone has a handful of counts. V is TRBV4-2 and J is TRBJ2-1, with D possibly matching TRBD2 (5 bases). CDR1 is LGHNA and CDR2 is YNFKEQ in the germline V gene. The CDR3 covers 15 residues. V lost 2 bases and J 5 bases, leaving 13 bases between the germline ends. CDR3 in amino acids: CASSQRRVGDNEQFF. CDR3 bases: TGTGCCAGCAGCCAACGGCGGGTTGGAGACAATGAGCAGTTCTTC.